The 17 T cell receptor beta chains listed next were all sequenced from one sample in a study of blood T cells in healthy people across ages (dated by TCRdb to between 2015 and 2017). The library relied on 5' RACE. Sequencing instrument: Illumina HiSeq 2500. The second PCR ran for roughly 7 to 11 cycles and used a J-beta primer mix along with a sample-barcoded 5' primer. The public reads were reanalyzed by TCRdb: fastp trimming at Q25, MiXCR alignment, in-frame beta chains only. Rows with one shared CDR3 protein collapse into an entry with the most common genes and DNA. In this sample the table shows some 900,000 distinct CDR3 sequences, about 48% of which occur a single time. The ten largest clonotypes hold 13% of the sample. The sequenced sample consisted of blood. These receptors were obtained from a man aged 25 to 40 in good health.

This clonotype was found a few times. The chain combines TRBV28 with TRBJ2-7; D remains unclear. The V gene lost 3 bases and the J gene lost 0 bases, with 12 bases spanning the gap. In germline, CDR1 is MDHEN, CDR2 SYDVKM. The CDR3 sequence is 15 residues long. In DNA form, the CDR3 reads TGTGCCAGCAGTTTGGACCGCGTTATCTCCTACGAGCAGTACTTC. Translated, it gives CASSLDRVISYEQYF.

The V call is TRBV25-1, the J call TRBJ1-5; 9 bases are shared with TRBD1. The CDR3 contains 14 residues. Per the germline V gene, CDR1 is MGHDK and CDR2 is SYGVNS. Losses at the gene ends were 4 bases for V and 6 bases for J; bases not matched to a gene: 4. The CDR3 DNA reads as TGTGCCAGCAGTGCCGGACAGGGGAGTCAGCCCCAGCATTTT. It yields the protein CASSAGQGSQPQHF.

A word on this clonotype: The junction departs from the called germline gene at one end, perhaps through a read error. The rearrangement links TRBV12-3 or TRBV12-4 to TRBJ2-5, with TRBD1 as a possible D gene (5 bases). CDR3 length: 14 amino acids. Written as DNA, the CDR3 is TGTGCCGGCAGTCAGGCAGGGCTACAAGAGACCCAGTACTTC. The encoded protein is CAGSQAGLQETQYF.

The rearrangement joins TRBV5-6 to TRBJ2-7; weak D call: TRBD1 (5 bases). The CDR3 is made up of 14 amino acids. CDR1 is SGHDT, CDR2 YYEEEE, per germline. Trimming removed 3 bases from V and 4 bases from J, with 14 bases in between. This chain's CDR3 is CASSSQGRDYEQYF. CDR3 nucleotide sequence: TGTGCCAGCAGCTCGCAGGGTAGGGATTACGAGCAGTACTTC.

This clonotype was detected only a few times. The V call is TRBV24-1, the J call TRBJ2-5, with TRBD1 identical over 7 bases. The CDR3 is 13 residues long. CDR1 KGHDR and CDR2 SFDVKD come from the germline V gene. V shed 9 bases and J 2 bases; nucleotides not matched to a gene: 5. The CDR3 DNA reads TGTGCCACCCGACCAGGGGGACAAGAGACCCAGTACTTC. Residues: CATRPGGQETQYF.

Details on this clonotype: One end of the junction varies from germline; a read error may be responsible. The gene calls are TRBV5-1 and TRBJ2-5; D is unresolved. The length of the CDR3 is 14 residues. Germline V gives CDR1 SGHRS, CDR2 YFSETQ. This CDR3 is CASSSGLLQGTQYF. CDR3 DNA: TGCGCCAGCAGCTCGGGCCTACTCCAAGGGACCCAGTACTTC.

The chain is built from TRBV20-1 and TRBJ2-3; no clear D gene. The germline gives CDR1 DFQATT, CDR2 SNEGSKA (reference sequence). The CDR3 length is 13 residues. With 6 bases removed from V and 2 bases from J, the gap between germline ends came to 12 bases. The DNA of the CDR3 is TGCAGTGCCCCCGGACCTTACACAGATACGCAGTATTTT. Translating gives CSAPGPYTDTQYF.

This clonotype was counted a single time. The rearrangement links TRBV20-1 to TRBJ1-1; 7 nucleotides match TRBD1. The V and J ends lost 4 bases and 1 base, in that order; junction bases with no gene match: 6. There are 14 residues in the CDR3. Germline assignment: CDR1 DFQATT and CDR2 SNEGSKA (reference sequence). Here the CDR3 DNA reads TGCAGTGCTACCTTAAACAGGGGGAACACTGAAGCTTTCTTT. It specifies CSATLNRGNTEAFF.

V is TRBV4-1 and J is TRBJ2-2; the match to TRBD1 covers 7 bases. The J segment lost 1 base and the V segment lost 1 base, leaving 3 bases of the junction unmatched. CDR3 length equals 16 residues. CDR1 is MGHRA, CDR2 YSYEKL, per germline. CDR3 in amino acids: CASSQVQGMNTGELFF. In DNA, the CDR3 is TGCGCCAGCAGCCAAGTACAGGGGATGAACACCGGGGAGCTGTTTTTT.

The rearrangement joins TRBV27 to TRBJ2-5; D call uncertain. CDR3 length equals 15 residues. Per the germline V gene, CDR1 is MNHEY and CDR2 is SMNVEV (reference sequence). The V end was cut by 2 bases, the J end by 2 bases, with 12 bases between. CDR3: CASSLIFGRQETQYF. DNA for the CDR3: TGTGCCAGCAGTTTAATATTCGGACGACAAGAGACCCAGTACTTC.

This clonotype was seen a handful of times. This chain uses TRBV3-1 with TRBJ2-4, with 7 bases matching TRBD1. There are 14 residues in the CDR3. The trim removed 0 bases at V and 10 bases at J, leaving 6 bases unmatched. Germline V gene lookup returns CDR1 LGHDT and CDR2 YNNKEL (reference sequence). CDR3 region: CASSQDWTGHIQYF. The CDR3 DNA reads TGTGCCAGCAGCCAAGATTGGACAGGTCATATTCAGTACTTC.

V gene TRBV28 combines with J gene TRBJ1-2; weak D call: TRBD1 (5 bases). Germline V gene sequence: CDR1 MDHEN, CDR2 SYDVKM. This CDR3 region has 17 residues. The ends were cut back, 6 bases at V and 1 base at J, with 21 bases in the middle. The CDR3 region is CASRTGDGTYNNYGYTF. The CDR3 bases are TGTGCCAGCAGAACGGGGGACGGAACGTACAATAACTATGGCTACACCTTC.

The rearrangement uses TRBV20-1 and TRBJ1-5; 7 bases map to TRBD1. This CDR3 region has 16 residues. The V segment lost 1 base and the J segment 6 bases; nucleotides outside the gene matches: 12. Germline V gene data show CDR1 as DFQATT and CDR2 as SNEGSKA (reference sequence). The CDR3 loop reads CSARGGGRVGSQPQHF. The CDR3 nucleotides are TGCAGTGCTAGAGGAGGGGGCAGGGTAGGTAGTCAGCCCCAGCATTTT.

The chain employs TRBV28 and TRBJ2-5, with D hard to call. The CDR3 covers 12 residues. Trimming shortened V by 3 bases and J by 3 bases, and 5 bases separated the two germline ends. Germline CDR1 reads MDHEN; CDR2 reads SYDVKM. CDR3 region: CASSFTKETQYF. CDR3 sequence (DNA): TGTGCCAGCAGTTTTACCAAAGAGACCCAGTACTTC.

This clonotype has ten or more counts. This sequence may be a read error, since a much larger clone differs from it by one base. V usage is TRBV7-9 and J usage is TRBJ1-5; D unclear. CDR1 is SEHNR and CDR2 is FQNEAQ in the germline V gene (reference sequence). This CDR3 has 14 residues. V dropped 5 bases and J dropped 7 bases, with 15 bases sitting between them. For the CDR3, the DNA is TGTGCCAGCAGCGTAGAAGGTTTGGGCCAGCCCCAGCATTTT. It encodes CASSVEGLGQPQHF.

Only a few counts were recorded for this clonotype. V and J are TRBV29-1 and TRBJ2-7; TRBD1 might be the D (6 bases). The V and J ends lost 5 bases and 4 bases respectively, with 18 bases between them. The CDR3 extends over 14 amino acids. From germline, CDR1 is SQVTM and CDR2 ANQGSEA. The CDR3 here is CSVTPGTQMYEQYF. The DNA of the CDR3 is TGCAGCGTTACCCCCGGGACACAAATGTACGAGCAGTACTTC.

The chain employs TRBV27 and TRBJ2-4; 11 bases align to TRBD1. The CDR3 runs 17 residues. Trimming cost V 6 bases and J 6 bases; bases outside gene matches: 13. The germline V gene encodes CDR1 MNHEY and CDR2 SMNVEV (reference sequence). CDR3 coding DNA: TGTGCCAGCAGCTTGGGACAGGGGGAAGTGTTGGGAAACATTCAGTACTTC. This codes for CASSLGQGEVLGNIQYF.